The T cell receptor (beta chain) under discussion was sequenced for a study of CD8+CD57+ T cells in acquired aplastic anemia. Study-level information: DNA per sorted CD4+ or CD8+ sample ranged about 0.19 to 30 ug, averaging around 3.1 ug. The average read count for CD4+ cells in healthy donors was some 11 million.

Study outcomes and limitations: Both patients and controls carried the same twenty-nine CD8+ CDR3 sequences. Significant differences in CD8+ Simpson's diversity were not observed between patients and controls.

According to the study, genomic DNA was the template for TCR beta VDJ and CDR3 profiling. TCRdb fed the reads into MiXCR, producing one record per CDR3 protein. The table has about 190,000 distinct CDR3 sequences, around half seen once. This clonotype was seen a few times. What it recognizes is unknown. This clonotype originated in a human donor in good health, serving as a control. What was sequenced was sorted CD4+, CD8+, or CD8+CD57+ T cells (not recorded which) from PBMCs.

The CDR3 here is CASSSRDRGYEQYF. The CDR3 nucleotides are TGTGCCAGCAGCTCCCGGGACAGGGGGTACGAGCAGTACTTC. The chain is built from TRBV7-2 and TRBJ2-7, with 11 bases that match TRBD1. The trim removed 4 bases at V and 4 bases at J, leaving 3 bases unmatched. Per germline, CDR1 SGHTA and CDR2 FQGNSA. This CDR3 has 14 amino acids.